This entry features one TCR beta chain sequence. This clonotype was seen a handful of times. Its recognized antigen is unknown. There are no base qualities to consult, and no much larger clone falls within one base. Receptor libraries were prepared by 5' RACE. The instrument was an Illumina HiSeq 2000. A universal primer binding site was added through template switching, and the final cDNA carried a unique molecular identifier so that TCR cDNA molecules could be counted accurately. Specific primers in the conserved constant-segment region were used to synthesize first-strand cDNA for TCR alpha and beta chains. To control for contamination, each cDNA library was double barcoded with a SMART-Mk sample barcode plus Illumina barcodes. TruSeq adapter sequences along with Illumina sample barcodes were introduced in two successive PCR steps. The TCR alpha and beta cDNA libraries were sequenced on the Illumina HiSeq platform using custom primers. In the paper's pipeline: MiGEC processed the raw reads to extract unique molecular identifiers, while MiXCR was used to determine the CDR3 positions. For each individual, recombination models were inferred using an EM algorithm with the repgenHMM and IGoR tools. The tcR package in R was used for shared clonotype analysis, with sharing normalized by the product of cloneset sizes. Out-of-frame nonproductive sequences were analyzed to study raw recombination free of thymic and clonal selection effects. TCRdb handled the public reads itself, with Q25 trimming in fastp and clone calling in MiXCR, and kept productive beta chains. Each record represents a unique CDR3 protein, reported with the most common genes and DNA among its rows. The V and J calls reflect TCRdb's pipeline rather than the authors' work. For this sample the table gives about 720,000 distinct CDR3 sequences, of which 15% to 20% were detected only once. About 12% of the sample belongs to the ten largest clones.

From its cysteine to its phenylalanine, the CDR3 spans 18 amino acids. Solely the CDR3 DNA is kept, with 54 bases framed from the first base. V loses 2 bases of germline sequence and J loses 2 bases, and the interval between the two ends is 20 bases. The CDR1 and CDR2 encoded by the germline V gene are LGHNT and FRNRAP. Every donor was a healthy Caucasian. Three pairs of female monozygotic twins, all aged 18 to 29 years, made up the twin cohort. Peripheral blood mononuclear cells were used as the source from which RNA for TCR libraries was isolated. The data were obtained in a study of identical twins (dated by TCRdb to 2015 to 2016). As for the study more broadly: To test whether fetal clonotypes persist, the study used deep sequencing on TCR alpha and beta repertoires from monozygotic twins, unrelated adults of various ages, and cord blood. Replicate twin experiments were performed at different times using different library preparation protocols to rule out contamination.

The research as a whole found: Zero-insertion analyses could be partly confounded by invariant T cells such as MAIT and iNKT, although diverse VJ usage argued against such confounding for most clonotypes. Because the same donors could not be followed over many years, the conclusions relied on cross-sectional statistical analysis. In monozygotic twins, out-of-frame TCR alpha sharing was systematically underestimated by recombination models, although the models agreed with sharing between unrelated individuals. Compared with coincidental sharing between unrelated individuals, out-of-frame TCR alpha sequences shared between twins had an excess of sequences with low generation probability. Excess twin sharing in beta out-of-frame sequences was weaker because fewer shared sequences lowered the signal-to-noise ratio. Fewer insertions were carried by abundant cord blood beta clonotypes; a weaker similar trend was observed in young adult naive repertoires, while no such trend was observed in memory repertoires.

The sample was also linked to a second study, of T cells expressing NK-cell markers. Reported in the second study: In sorted CD3+CD56+NKG2C+, CD3+CD56+NKG2C- and CD3+CD56-NKG2C+ T-cell subsets from 7 or 8 donors, TCR beta-chain repertoires were profiled. Among the eight sequenced donors, seven were HCMV-seropositive and one was HCMV-seronegative. To restrict sorting to alphabetaTCR-expressing T cells, an anti-gammadeltaTCR antibody was added in several experiments. In five to seven donors, the dominant CD3+CD56+NKG2C+ clonotypes were among the top 10 CD8+ clonotypes and accounted for about 1.0-7.5% of CD8+ T cells. Those dominant clonotypes were again the most abundant among CD3+CD56-NKG2C+ cells in several donors, at roughly 28.3-65%. Whether the expanded NKG2C-expressing T cell clones were specific for HCMV antigens remained unclear. All eight donors whose samples were sequenced were randomly selected healthy volunteers, three of them men and five women. HCMV-specific IgG was detected in serum with a commercial ELISA kit to determine HCMV serostatus. For about 6 donors, unsorted PBMC were also used to sequence bulk peripheral blood T-cell repertoires. MIGEC was used to demultiplex reads and group reads by UMI, and MiTCR was used to assemble and quantify clonotypes. To exclude erroneous sequences, only TCR cDNA sequences supported by at least two reads were retained. The tcR package was used for downstream repertoire analysis, and clonotypes were matched across fractions by CDR3 nucleotide sequence plus V segment. VDJmatch was used to annotate antigen specificity against VDJdb, with one amino acid substitution in CDR3 permitted.

Sequencing input: PBMCs. The V and J genes are TRBV12-5 and TRBJ2-3; there is no confident call for the D gene. The clonotype was recovered from a young woman in good health. The CDR3 reads as follows: CASGLSPLDPYFTDTQYF. The DNA reads TGTGCTAGTGGTTTGTCCCCCTTGGACCCCTACTTCACAGATACGCAGTATTTT. Reference TRBV12-5 and TRBJ2-3 genes cover what lies past the CDR3, so the full variable domain is DARVTQTPRHKVTEMGQEVTMRCQPILGHNTVFWYRQTMMQGLELLAYFRNRAPLDDSGMPKDRFSAEMPDATLATLKIQPSEPRDSAVYFCASGLSPLDPYFTDTQYFGPGTRLTVL.